The rows below give T cell receptor beta chains drawn from one sample of a study of OX40 agonist ivuxolimab in advanced cancers. The method was immunoSEQ multiplex PCR; TCRdb's version includes in-frame clones alone and lacks a portion of them. This sample has 15,000 to 20,000 clones, with roughly 70% found just once. Source: CD4+ or CD8+ T cells sorted from blood, taken in a trial of the OX40 agonist ivuxolimab. These receptors came from an adult with an advanced solid tumor such as melanoma, head and neck, liver or kidney cancer. Each CDR3 is given with its conserved first and last residue. The D gene is left open where the match is weak. The listing skips clone size in some rows; elsewhere it reads once, few, many or a size class.

.	TRBV4-3	TRBJ1-3	.	TGCGCCAGCAGCCAAGGAGGGGGCACCATATATTTT	CASSQGGGTIYF
.	TRBV6-5	TRBJ2-7	.	TGTGCCAGCAGTGCCGCAGGCGAGCAGTACTTC	CASSAAGEQYF
.	TRBV4-1	TRBJ2-7	many	TGCGCCAGCAGCCCCGACGAGGGACCCTACGAGCAGTACTTC	CASSPDEGPYEQYF
.	TRBV4-1	TRBJ2-1	.	TGCGCCAGCAGCCAAGCCGCCCTCAATGAGCAGTTCTTC	CASSQAALNEQFF
.	TRBV19	TRBJ1-5	.	TGTGCCAGTAGTCCCAGGGCGAGTGGCAATCAGCCCCAGCATTTT	CASSPRASGNQPQHF
TRBD1	TRBV9	TRBJ2-1	.	TGTGCCAGCAGCGTAGGGACAGGGCTCTACAATGAGCAGTTCTTC	CASSVGTGLYNEQFF
.	TRBV15	TRBJ2-3	.	TGTGCCACCAGCAGAGATCTTGACAGTCCCACAGATACGCAGTATTTT	CATSRDLDSPTDTQYF
.	TRBV6-6	TRBJ1-4	.	TGTGCCAGCAGCCAGGGTTGGGGAAATGAAAAACTGTTTTTT	CASSQGWGNEKLFF
.	TRBV4-1	TRBJ1-2	.	TGCGCCAGCAGCCAAGATCTAGGGTACTATGGCTACACCTTC	CASSQDLGYYGYTF
.	TRBV6-5	TRBJ2-4	.	TGTGCCAGCAGTTATCGCTCGGCAGGGTCTGACATTCAGTACTTC	CASSYRSAGSDIQYF
.	TRBV5-8	TRBJ1-5	.	TGTGCCAGCAGCTTGGCGGCAGGGGACAACAATCAGCCCCAGCATTTT	CASSLAAGDNNQPQHF
.	TRBV5-6	TRBJ2-7	.	TGTGCCAGCAGCGGCCTCCTGGCCCCCTACGAGCAGTACTTC	CASSGLLAPYEQYF
.	TRBV5-1	TRBJ2-7	.	TGCGCCAGCAGAAAGGAGCCCCCCTACGAGCAGTACTTC	CASRKEPPYEQYF
TRBD1	TRBV4-3	TRBJ1-2	.	TGCGCCAGCAGCCAAGATTGGGGGACAGGGGGGAGCATCGAGGATGGCTACACCTTC	CASSQDWGTGGSIEDGYTF
.	TRBV19	TRBJ2-1	.	TGTGCCAGTACCTCGGGACCTTACAATGAGCAGTTCTTC	CASTSGPYNEQFF
.	TRBV28	TRBJ1-1	.	TGTGCCAGCAGTTTTGAGGATGAAGCTTTCTTT	CASSFEDEAFF
.	TRBV11-2	TRBJ1-5	.	TGTGCCAGCAGCTCCAGACAGTCCTATAGCAATCAGCCCCAGCATTTT	CASSSRQSYSNQPQHF
.	TRBV12-5	TRBJ2-5	.	TGTGCTAGTGGCAACCACTCGAGGGCCGAGGACTTC	CASGNHSRAEDF
.	TRBV5-6	TRBJ1-2	medium-sized	TGTGCCAGCAGCTTGGGGACAGTCTATGGCTACACCTTC	CASSLGTVYGYTF
.	TRBV10-1	TRBJ1-5	.	TGCGCCAGCCAAGGCAATAATCGGGACAATCAGCCCCAGCATTTT	CASQGNNRDNQPQHF
.	TRBV7-9	TRBJ2-6	.	TGTGCCAGCAGCTTAGGCCCAAATTACTCTGGGGCCAACGTCCTGACTTTC	CASSLGPNYSGANVLTF
TRBD2	TRBV28	TRBJ2-3	.	TGTGCCAGCAGTTTAGAGCTAGCGGGAGTCGGGAGTGCAGATACGCAGTATTTT	CASSLELAGVGSADTQYF
.	TRBV7-9	TRBJ2-7	.	TGTGCCAGCAGCTTAGCCATAACCTCCTACGAGCAGTACTTC	CASSLAITSYEQYF
TRBD2	TRBV4-1	TRBJ2-4	.	TGCGCCAGCAGCCAAATAGCGGGAGGACTTAACATTCAGTACTTC	CASSQIAGGLNIQYF
.	TRBV10-2	TRBJ1-2	.	TGCGCCAGCAGTGTACGGGCGGAGGCGACTCCCACGGACGGCTACACCTTC	CASSVRAEATPTDGYTF
TRBD2	TRBV19	TRBJ2-5	once	TGTGCCAGTAGTATCGGACTAGCGGGGATGGAGACCCAGTACTTC	CASSIGLAGMETQYF
.	TRBV15	TRBJ2-7	.	TGTGCCACCAGCAGAGTTAGCCCCTACGAGCAGTACTTC	CATSRVSPYEQYF
.	TRBV29-1	TRBJ1-5	.	TGCAGCGTTGGGGGCGCGGGGCAGCCCCAGCATTTT	CSVGGAGQPQHF
.	TRBV5-6	TRBJ1-1	few	TGTGCCAGCAGCGTGACAGTGAACACTGAAGCTTTCTTT	CASSVTVNTEAFF
TRBD2	TRBV30	TRBJ2-2	.	TGTGCCTGTGATGGGACTAGCGGGAGGGTACCGAACACCGGGGAGCTGTTTTTT	CACDGTSGRVPNTGELFF
TRBD2	TRBV7-8	TRBJ2-1	few	TGTGCCAGCAGCTTAGAGCCGGGACTAGCGGTCCCTGGGGCCTACAATGAGCAGTTCTTC	CASSLEPGLAVPGAYNEQFF
.	TRBV27	TRBJ1-1	.	TGTGCCAGCAGTTTTGACCTGAGGGAAGCTTTCTTT	CASSFDLREAFF
TRBD2	TRBV6-4	TRBJ2-1	few	TGTGCCAGCAGTGCTAGCGGGTACAATGAGCAGTTCTTC	CASSASGYNEQFF
.	TRBV7-2	TRBJ2-3	.	TGTGCCAGCAGCCCCTTGGCCAGGGTAAGCACAGATACGCAGTATTTT	CASSPLARVSTDTQYF
.	TRBV4-2	TRBJ2-7	.	TGTGCCAGCAGCTTGGCCCTAGCGAGTAACGAGCAGTACTTC	CASSLALASNEQYF
.	TRBV2	TRBJ2-2	.	TGTGCCAGCACCGAATTCCAGGGTTGGAGGTCGACCGGGGAGCTGTTTTTT	CASTEFQGWRSTGELFF
.	TRBV11-2	TRBJ2-1	.	TGTGCCAGCAGCTTAGGGTGGACTACACAAAATGAGCAGTTCTTC	CASSLGWTTQNEQFF
TRBD2	TRBV9	TRBJ2-5	.	TGTGCCAGCAGCGCCCTAGCGGGAGGGTACCAAGAGACCCAGTACTTC	CASSALAGGYQETQYF
TRBD2	TRBV5-4	TRBJ2-2	.	TGTGCCAGCAGCTTGGATTTCGGGACTAGCGGGACCACCGGGGAGCTGTTTTTT	CASSLDFGTSGTTGELFF
.	TRBV7-9	TRBJ2-5	.	TGTGCCAGCAGCTCCCGGACCCAAGAGACCCAGTACTTC	CASSSRTQETQYF
.	TRBV30	TRBJ2-7	.	TGTGCCTGGAGTGTACTACAGGGTGGAGAGCAGTACTTC	CAWSVLQGGEQYF
.	TRBV4-3	TRBJ2-7	.	TGCGCCAGCAGCCAATGGAGTTCAGGCTACGAGCAGTACTTC	CASSQWSSGYEQYF
.	TRBV9	TRBJ1-1	.	TGTGCCAGCAGCGAGACAGGTAACACTGAAGCTTTCTTT	CASSETGNTEAFF
.	TRBV27	TRBJ2-3	.	TGTGCCAGCAGTTACCTGACAGGAGATACGCAGTATTTT	CASSYLTGDTQYF
TRBD1	TRBV28	TRBJ2-1	.	TGTGCCAGCAGTTGGACAGGGGGACCCTACAATGAGCAGTTCTTC	CASSWTGGPYNEQFF
.	TRBV4-1	TRBJ2-2	.	TGCGCCAGCAGCCAAGATCCCGGTTCCACCGGGGAGCTGTTTTTT	CASSQDPGSTGELFF
.	TRBV5-4	TRBJ2-2	.	TGTGCCAGCAGCTTGGGGCTGGAGGGTAACACCGGGGAGCTGTTTTTT	CASSLGLEGNTGELFF
.	TRBV27	TRBJ1-2	medium-sized	TGTGCCAGCAGCTCAGCCGGGACCTATGGCTACACCTTC	CASSSAGTYGYTF
.	TRBV7-6	TRBJ2-6	.	TGTGCCAGCAGCTTAACCCCCCTCGTTCCCGGGGCCAACGTCCTGACTTTC	CASSLTPLVPGANVLTF
.	TRBV4-3	TRBJ2-7	many	TGCGCCAGCAGCCAAGTGCGAGGATTCTACGAGCAGTACTTC	CASSQVRGFYEQYF